Below are 26 T cell receptor beta chains sequenced from a single sample in a study of CD8+ T cells in alopecia areata. cDNA serving as the sequencing template came from extracted, reverse transcribed RNA. Assay: immunoSEQ multiplex PCR; the TCRdb copy retains only in-frame clones and omits some. The table lists about 110,000 clones, approximately 63% of them singletons. Sequenced sample: CD8+ T cells sorted from blood. Source of these receptors: a human donor in good health.

Here the CDR3 DNA reads TGTGCCAGCAGCCTGCGGCGGGGAGCTAACTATGGCTACACCTTC. Encoded protein: CASSLRRGANYGYTF. The rearrangement uses TRBV28 and TRBJ1-2; no reliable D call. This CDR3 spans 15 amino acids. Germline-derived CDR1 and CDR2 are MDHEN and SYDVKM. V shed 6 bases and J shed 0 bases, with 14 bases lying between them.

A few counts support this clone. The rearrangement links TRBV5-1 to TRBJ2-7; D gene uncertain. Trimming took off 4 bases at V and 1 base at J, with 9 bases between the two ends. Germline V gene data show CDR1 as SGHRS and CDR2 as YFSETQ. The CDR3 is 13 amino acids. The CDR3 region is CASSPTLSYEQYF. CDR3 bases: TGCGCCAGCAGCCCGACCCTTTCCTACGAGCAGTACTTC.

This chain joins TRBV7-8 and TRBJ2-7; 9 positions match TRBD2. Germline V gene lookup returns CDR1 SGHVS and CDR2 FQNEAQ. With 4 bases clipped from V and 3 bases from J, the junction kept 7 bases outside the gene matches. There are 15 residues in the CDR3. CDR3 coding DNA: TGTGCCAGCAGCTCAACTCTAGCGGGGATCTACGAGCAGTACTTC. Its translation is CASSSTLAGIYEQYF.

This chain links TRBV28 with TRBJ2-7, with D possibly being TRBD2 (7 bases). V was shortened by 0 bases and J by 2 bases, with 11 bases between the two germline ends. Per germline, CDR1 MDHEN and CDR2 SYDVKM. CDR3 length: 15 residues. CDR3 sequence: CASSLWAGAPYEQYF. The CDR3 DNA sequence: TGTGCCAGCAGTTTATGGGCGGGGGCGCCCTACGAGCAGTACTTC.

The V gene is TRBV6-1, the J gene TRBJ2-3, with 11 positions matching TRBD2. The CDR3 contains 15 residues. Germline V gene sequence: CDR1 MNHNS, CDR2 SASEGT. V shed 3 bases, J shed 1 base, and the junction held 0 bases outside the gene matches. CDR3 bases: TGTGCCAGCAGTGAGACTAGCGGGGGCACAGATACGCAGTATTTT. This gives the protein CASSETSGGTDTQYF.

Comment on this clone: Relative to the germline gene, one junction end is altered; a read error may explain this. The V gene is TRBV13, the J gene TRBJ2-1, with 9 bases identical to TRBD2. The germline gives CDR1 PRHDT, CDR2 FYEKMQ (reference sequence). There are 15 residues in the CDR3. The CDR3 here is CASSTAGGPYDEQFF. The CDR3, as DNA: TGTGCCAGCAGCACCGCGGGGGGGCCCTACGATGAGCAGTTCTTC.

The V gene is TRBV7-9, the J gene TRBJ1-1, with D hard to call. With 4 bases removed from V and 1 base from J, the gap between germline ends came to 10 bases. Per the germline V gene, CDR1 is SEHNR and CDR2 is FQNEAQ (reference sequence). The CDR3 runs 14 residues. The CDR3 DNA sequence: TGTGCCAGCAGCTCTAGGACGGGGAACACTGAAGCTTTCTTT. It is translated as CASSSRTGNTEAFF.

The chain employs TRBV30 and TRBJ2-2; D is uncertain. The V and J ends lost 3 bases and 4 bases respectively, with 12 bases between them. The germline V gene encodes CDR1 GTSNPN and CDR2 SVGIG (reference sequence). The CDR3 is 14 amino acids. CDR3 nucleotides: TGTGCCTGGAGCATCGGAGCGCTCACCGGGGAGCTGTTTTTT. This translates into CAWSIGALTGELFF.

The V call is TRBV18, the J call TRBJ1-2, with a tentative D call TRBD1 (5 bases). CDR1 and CDR2 (germline): KGHSH, LQKENI. CDR3 size: 17 residues. V was trimmed by 0 bases and J by 4 bases, leaving 18 bases between them. CDR3 sequence: CASSPPGGAASFYGYTF. CDR3 sequence (DNA): TGTGCCAGCTCACCACCGGGTGGGGCAGCTAGCTTCTATGGCTACACCTTC.

This sequence joins TRBV9 and TRBJ2-3, with D tentatively TRBD1 or TRBD2 (6 bases each). The ends were cut back, 4 bases at V and 1 base at J, with 7 bases in the middle. The CDR3 totals 13 residues. CDR1 is SGDLS and CDR2 is YYNGEE in the germline V gene. CDR3 in amino acids: CASSRGGTDTQYF. The CDR3 region has the DNA TGTGCCAGCAGCAGGGGGGGCACAGATACGCAGTATTTT.

The chain couples TRBV7-8 to TRBJ1-5; D possibly corresponds to TRBD1 (6 bases). With 5 bases removed from V and 3 bases from J, the gap between germline ends came to 14 bases. This CDR3 is built from 15 residues. Germline-derived CDR1 and CDR2 are SGHVS and FQNEAQ. In nucleotides, the CDR3 is TGTGCCAGCAGCGCCGCGGCAGGGGTCAATCAGCCCCAGCATTTT. This translates into CASSAAAGVNQPQHF.

J is TRBJ2-7 and V is TRBV11-2; D is undetermined. The CDR3 extends over 19 amino acids. V was cut by 7 bases and J by 2 bases, with 30 bases left in between. Germline V gene sequence: CDR1 SGHAT, CDR2 FQNNGV. As DNA, the CDR3 is TGTGCCAGCACTCGCTCCGCCGTCCCTCGCGGTAAGCTTCCCTACGAGCAGTACTTC. Its translation: CASTRSAVPRGKLPYEQYF.

In its sample, this clone was seen a few times. This chain joins TRBV6-6 and TRBJ2-6; no clear D. V was cut by 6 bases and J by 0 bases, with 3 bases left in between. Germline CDR1 and CDR2: MNHNY and SVGAGI (reference sequence). CDR3 length equals 13 residues. The CDR3 nucleotides read TGTGCCAGCAGGTTCTCTGGGGCCAACGTCCTGACTTTC. Its translation is CASRFSGANVLTF.

V usage is TRBV4-1 and J usage is TRBJ2-5, with TRBD1 identical over 8 bases. V lost 4 bases, J lost 1 base, and 8 bases stayed unmatched. Germline V gives CDR1 MGHRA, CDR2 YSYEKL. The CDR3 spans 16 residues. For the CDR3, the DNA is TGCGCCAGCAGCCCCGGACAGGGAAGGGGCCAAGAGACCCAGTACTTC. This codes for CASSPGQGRGQETQYF.

The V call is TRBV7-8, the J call TRBJ2-4, with D perhaps matching TRBD2 (5 bases). The germline V and J ends were trimmed by 4 bases and 0 bases, with 22 bases remaining between them. CDR1 is SGHVS, CDR2 FQNEAQ, per germline. CDR3 length: 19 amino acids. CDR3 DNA: TGTGCCAGCAGCTCCACTAGTCTCCGGACCCCAATAGCCAAAAACATTCAGTACTTC. As protein: CASSSTSLRTPIAKNIQYF.

The chain combines TRBV11-2 with TRBJ2-3; perhaps TRBD2 as D (7 bases). Trimming took 5 bases from V and 3 from J, leaving 15 bases between them. Per the germline V gene, CDR1 is SGHAT and CDR2 is FQNNGV. This CDR3 is 15 amino acids long. CDR3 nucleotides: TGTGCCAGCAGCCTCTATGGGGGGGCAACAGATACGCAGTATTTT. It encodes CASSLYGGATDTQYF.

The chain combines TRBV5-1 with TRBJ1-1; D is uncertain. Trimming left V 0 bases short and J 0 bases short, with 9 bases between. Germline CDR1 reads SGHRS; CDR2 reads YFSETQ. The CDR3 extends over 15 amino acids. The CDR3 DNA reads TGCGCCAGCAGCTTGGATTCGGTCCTGAACACTGAAGCTTTCTTT. Its protein is CASSLDSVLNTEAFF.

The J gene is TRBJ1-2, the V gene TRBV4-1; perhaps TRBD1 as D (6 bases). CDR1 and CDR2 from the germline V gene are MGHRA and YSYEKL. The CDR3 consists of 16 residues. V dropped 2 bases and J dropped 8 bases, with 21 bases sitting between them. Here the CDR3 reads CASSQTIQGPPWGYTF. The CDR3 DNA sequence: TGCGCCAGCAGCCAAACTATACAGGGCCCCCCTTGGGGCTACACCTTC.

This clone came up a few times. This chain joins TRBV28 and TRBJ1-5, with TRBD1 identical over 10 bases. Per the germline V gene, CDR1 is MDHEN and CDR2 is SYDVKM. The CDR3 sequence is 15 residues long. Trimming cost V 6 bases and J 7 bases; bases outside gene matches: 9. The DNA for the CDR3 is TGTGCCAGCAGCCGGACAGGGGGTTATGGACAGCCCCAGCATTTT. Amino acid sequence: CASSRTGGYGQPQHF.

This chain connects TRBV25-1 to TRBJ2-7; 9 bases fit TRBD1. Per the germline V gene, CDR1 is MGHDK and CDR2 is SYGVNS. The junction had 6 bases not matched to a gene; V was cut back by 6 bases and J by 0 bases. The CDR3 extends over 15 amino acids. The CDR3 sequence: CASSLGTGSSYEQYF. The CDR3 DNA reads TGTGCCAGCAGCCTCGGGACAGGGAGCTCCTACGAGCAGTACTTC.

V gene TRBV29-1 combines with J gene TRBJ2-1; unclear D gene. This CDR3 region has 11 residues. Trimming removed 7 bases at V and 10 bases at J, with 14 bases between. The V gene's germline CDR1 is SQVTM and CDR2 ANQGSEA. CDR3 residues: CSAEAAGEQFF. In nucleotides, the CDR3 is TGCAGCGCCGAGGCAGCAGGAGAGCAGTTCTTC.

This chain connects TRBV5-1 to TRBJ2-1; D may match TRBD1 or TRBD2 (5 bases each). CDR1 and CDR2 from the germline V gene are SGHRS and YFSETQ. This CDR3 is built from 15 residues. V was cut by 4 bases and J by 8 bases, with 19 bases left in between. CDR3 DNA: TGCGCCAGCAGCAGGACTCCGGGGATCAGGGATGAGCAGTTCTTC. Protein product: CASSRTPGIRDEQFF.

V and J are TRBV28 and TRBJ2-2; no reliable D call. This CDR3 has 15 amino acids. CDR1 MDHEN and CDR2 SYDVKM come from the germline V gene. Trimming took off 2 bases at V and 0 bases at J, with 7 bases between the two ends. CDR3 region: CASSLGYTNTGELFF. The CDR3 nucleotides are TGTGCCAGCAGTTTAGGATATACGAACACCGGGGAGCTGTTTTTT. Together with reference TRBV28 and TRBJ2-2, the CDR3 gives the full variable domain: DVKVTQSSRYLVKRTGEKVFLECVQDMDHENMFWYRQDPGLGLRLIYFSYDVKMKEKGDIPEGYSVSREKKERFSLILESASTNQTSMYLCASSLGYTNTGELFFGEGSRLTVL.

The chain carries TRBV25-1 and TRBJ2-5, with D tentatively TRBD2 (6 bases). This CDR3 has 15 amino acids. CDR1 and CDR2 from the germline V gene are MGHDK and SYGVNS. V dropped 4 bases and J dropped 2 bases, with 14 bases sitting between them. The CDR3 DNA is TGTGCCAGCAGTGTGACCGGGACTCCTCAAGAGACCCAGTACTTC. Protein sequence: CASSVTGTPQETQYF. Combining the CDR3 with reference TRBV25-1 and TRBJ2-5 gives the whole variable domain EADIYQTPRYLVIGTGKKITLECSQTMGHDKMYWYQQDPGMELHLIHYSYGVNSTEKGDLSSESTVSRIRTEHFPLTLESARPSHTSQYLCASSVTGTPQETQYFGPGTRLLVL.

The chain has TRBV18 and TRBJ2-5, with D maybe TRBD2 (6 bases). The germline gives CDR1 KGHSH, CDR2 LQKENI. The CDR3 totals 14 residues. Trimming took 3 bases from V and 5 from J, leaving 13 bases between them. The CDR3 DNA sequence: TGTGCCAGCTCACCTTGGCGGGGAACGGAGACCCAGTACTTC. It specifies CASSPWRGTETQYF.

This chain uses TRBV7-9 with TRBJ1-2, with D tentatively TRBD1 (6 bases). From germline, CDR1 is SEHNR and CDR2 FQNEAQ (reference sequence). Trimming removed 3 bases at V and 4 bases at J, with 12 bases between. This CDR3 has 14 amino acids. CDR3 nucleotide sequence: TGTGCCAGCAGCTTCGATGACAGGTTCTATGGCTACACCTTC. Its protein product is CASSFDDRFYGYTF.